The present T cell receptor (beta chain) was sequenced within a study of regulatory T cells in long-lasting Graves disease (dated by TCRdb to the early 2020s). In the study overall: Patients with newly diagnosed Graves' disease had been on antithyroid drugs for under 3 months. Persistent Graves' disease patients were compared with newly diagnosed Graves' disease patients by peripheral blood TCR sequencing and RNA sequencing. The study took place in China and was registered as a clinical trial. A total of roughly 35 samples underwent TCR sequencing: about 13 from persistent and roughly 20 from newly diagnosed Graves' disease patients.

A word on this clonotype: The target of this receptor is not known. Base qualities were left out, and no much larger clone turns up one base away.

General findings and caveats noted by the study authors: Persistent Graves' disease patients showed lower TCR Shannon entropy and fewer highly expanded clones than newly diagnosed patients, suggesting clonal expansion. As a limitation, the authors acknowledged that the small sample size may reduce accuracy. The study examined only peripheral blood because the primary lesion, thyroid tissue, could not be accessed. TRBV28, TRBJ1-2 and TRBJ2-5 were preferentially used in persistent disease, while TRBV20-1 and TRBJ2-1 were favored in newly diagnosed disease. Patients with persistent disease shared more public clonotypes (over 2,500) than newly diagnosed patients did (more than 900). Only the TCR beta chain was sequenced and analyzed.

Library prep was done by multiplex PCR. Sequenced on an Illumina HiSeq 4000. TCR beta libraries were built with iRepertoire HTBI primers and Arm-PCR amplification of CDR3 regions. PCR products were gel purified before sequencing. As for the original processing: A total of fewer than 70 TRBV and about 13 TRBJ segments were identified across samples and were used for gene usage analysis of CDR3 amino acid clonotypes. Filtered high-quality paired reads were merged into contigs using COPE and FqMerger. BLAST was used to align contigs to IMGT TRBV, TRBD and TRBJ reference genes, and CDR3 was defined according to IMGT. Highly expanded clones were defined as clonotypes with a frequency above 0.1%. Shannon entropy was used to measure repertoire diversity, and the Gini coefficient was used to measure V-J evenness. A clonotype was considered public if more than one individual shared it. TCRdb reprocessing: public reads trimmed at Q25 with fastp, clones called with MiXCR, in-frame beta chains kept. Rows are unified per CDR3 protein, each entry keeping the most common DNA and genes. Clone size and V and J calls follow TCRdb, not the original study. The sample records a few hundred thousand distinct CDR3 sequences, around 11% of which are singletons. Approximately 19% of the sample is taken by the ten largest.

In the paper's terms, the time point label means: newly diagnosed GD, antithyroid drugs for less than 3 months. For both TCR sequencing and RNA sequencing, RNA was extracted from PBMCs using TRIzol. The diagnosis of Graves' disease was made according to American Thyroid Association guidelines. Recruitment of patients was carried out at an endocrinology department in Xi'an, China. From each patient, 7.5 to 10 milliliters of peripheral blood was collected into an EDTA anticoagulant tube. Ficoll Paque Plus density gradient separation was used to isolate PBMCs, and no additional T cell sorting was done. RNA quality was checked with an Agilent 2100 Bioanalyzer and agarose gel, and concentration with a NanoDrop 2000. The germline V gene gives CDR1 as SGHTA and CDR2 as FQGNSA. Compared with germline, V lacks 4 bases and J lacks 6 bases; bases without a gene match: 6. From the cysteine up to the phenylalanine, the CDR3 has a length of 14 residues. Only the CDR3 DNA stays, 42 bases, in frame from base 1.

This same sample was also part of a study on T cells in Graves' hyperthyroidism and ophthalmopathy. Drawing on the second study: Graves' hyperthyroidism was defined as stable when no progression to ophthalmopathy occurred over 18 months of follow-up. Hyperthyroidism patients were aged 18 to 65 years and newly diagnosed, with disease duration of less than 2 months. Exclusion was applied to patients with uncontrolled infections, other autoimmune diseases, pregnancy or lactation. Diagnoses relied on clinical symptoms, serum thyroxine and TRAb, thyroid ultrasound and orbital computed tomography. The TCR CDR3 was subjected to a first round of RT-PCR using the HTBI primer set and the Qiagen OneStep RT-PCR kit. Most expanded thyroid clonotypes (frequency above 0.001) were also found in blood, which suggests that blood repertoires may mirror thyroid immune responses. Ophthalmopathy was separated from stable hyperthyroidism by a 13 V-J signature model, with just over 85% sensitivity and approximately 81% specificity obtained in cross-validation and 80%/75% obtained in testing. During validation, the model predicted progression to ophthalmopathy a median of approximately 6 months ahead of onset, with more than 60% sensitivity and more than 72% specificity. To identify TCR V-J signatures that set the groups apart, the researchers used a discovery cohort of 100 patients, made up of under 45 with Graves' ophthalmopathy and 55 to 65 with stable Graves' hyperthyroidism. Prospective prediction of ophthalmopathy was tested in an independent validation cohort of some 20 hyperthyroidism patients and roughly 16 patients who later progressed to ophthalmopathy. The approximately 100 discovery patients were divided at random into training and test sets in a 7:3 ratio. In addition, the study compared T-cell repertoires in thyroid tissue and in blood from about 6 Graves' hyperthyroidism patients. Once sampling was done, hyperthyroidism patients were given methimazole at a starting dose of 30 mg daily, whereas ophthalmopathy patients were given high-dose intravenous methylprednisolone. The libraries were constructed in a second round of multiplex PCR and then size-selected and purified. The libraries were sequenced on an Illumina HiSeq2000 using paired-end 100 bp reads. SOAPnuke was used to process the raw data, removing reads that contained adapters or uncalled bases, had a mean Phred below 15, or lacked an exact match to the constant primer or identifier. High-quality paired reads were merged using COPE v1.2.5, and each unique nucleotide sequence was defined as a clonotype. Clonotypes were aligned to IMGT TRBV, TRBD and TRBJ reference segments using MiTCR v1.1. Only V-J combinations with frequency above 0.0001, covering approximately 99% of repertoires, were analysed. A TCS score was defined as the ratio between F50 (clonal expansion) and ExV (chaos), using BLOSUM62-based TCRdist between CDR3 peptides within each V-J. Welch's t-statistics and random forest reduced around 550 V-J features to about 12, which were used in a naive Bayes classifier (R e1071). No statistical method was used to fix the sample size in advance, and group allocation was not hidden from the investigators. According to the paper, TCR Vbeta CDR3 sequencing was carried out on approximately 140 peripheral blood samples, which came from about 45 ophthalmopathy, around 75 hyperthyroidism and approximately 17 progressor patients.

This receptor was obtained from a woman in her late teens or twenties with Graves disease. Donor details come from another sample of the same person, matched by shared clones. In this chain, TRBV7-2 is recombined with TRBJ2-5; TRBD1 aligns with 9 central bases. The source was peripheral blood mononuclear cells (PBMCs), collected at new diagnosis, from a patient treated with antithyroid drugs. The DNA is as follows: TGTGCCAGCAGCTCCGGGACAGGGCGTCAGACCCAGTACTTC. This is translated as CASSSGTGRQTQYF.